The rows below give T cell receptor beta chains drawn from one sample of a study of response to subunit inactivated influenza vaccine. A single record per CDR3 protein comes from TCRdb applying MiXCR to the RT-PCR reads. This table has about 540,000 distinct CDR3 sequences, around a quarter appearing once. These data also formed part of another study, on T cells expressing NK-cell markers.

The input for sequencing was CD4+ T cells sorted from PBMCs, taken approximately 13 days after vaccination. Receptor source: a man between 45 and 60 years old who received an inactivated influenza vaccine. Both conserved end residues are part of each CDR3.

TRBV7-9	TRBJ1-2	CASSLVQPDYGYTF
TRBV28	TRBJ2-3	CASLPDGTGPTDTQYF
TRBV7-9	TRBJ2-1	CASSLPGQGGEQFF
TRBV10-3	TRBJ1-4	CAISEGFGGRVNEKLFF
TRBV20-1	TRBJ2-3	CSARQSTDTQYF
TRBV6-5	TRBJ2-3	CASSYRLAGGLDTQYF
TRBV7-2	TRBJ2-3	CASSFQGGRARNTQYF
TRBV7-2	TRBJ2-7	CASSLGESRSYEQYF
TRBV30	TRBJ1-6	CAWSLGRGRESPLHF
TRBV5-6	TRBJ2-5	CASSQGLETQYF
TRBV10-3	TRBJ2-1	CAIRETGKEQFF
TRBV10-1	TRBJ2-5	CASSEYPAGTQYF
TRBV11-2	TRBJ2-7	CASSLGSGRGSYEQYF
TRBV5-1	TRBJ2-1	CASSLGQGGEQFF
TRBV4-3	TRBJ2-2	CASSQESFAGELFF
TRBV7-9	TRBJ2-7	CASSWAGAQSDEQYF
TRBV20-1	TRBJ2-7	CSVPTGTYEQYF
TRBV29-1	TRBJ2-4	CSAGQGNIQYF
TRBV6-1	TRBJ2-1	CASSEWGGRDNEQFF
TRBV12-3/TRBV12-4	TRBJ2-1	CASRARGGPYNEQFF
TRBV28	TRBJ2-7	CASSSGTPNGGQYF
TRBV7-2	TRBJ1-2	CASSPQIWSDGYTF
TRBV20-1	TRBJ2-3	CSARGSGGPTDTQYF
TRBV12-3/TRBV12-4	TRBJ2-4	CASSLTGLPPSNIQYF
TRBV7-2	TRBJ1-5	CASRPGVSNQPQHF
TRBV16	TRBJ2-1	CASSKEVPWTNEQFF
TRBV12-3/TRBV12-4	TRBJ2-4	CASSLAGGANIQYF
TRBV5-6	TRBJ2-3	CASSPPLAGVRADTQYF
TRBV4-1	TRBJ2-5	CASSQDGQGEETQYF
TRBV5-6	TRBJ1-4	CASSPSGTGDEKLFF
TRBV5-1	TRBJ1-2	CASSLGGQSRYGYTF
TRBV24-1	TRBJ2-1	CATSDRDRASNEQFF
TRBV12-5	TRBJ2-2	CASGLAPSLGLAGGQTTGELFF
TRBV7-9	TRBJ2-1	CASSHGLAGASEQFF
TRBV19	TRBJ2-1	CASSLDPRWPQFF
TRBV10-3	TRBJ1-6	CAISESSGTGVSPLHF
TRBV20-1	TRBJ2-3	CSARDLGEGGTDTQYF
TRBV3-1	TRBJ2-5	CASSQDASGAWGAQYF
TRBV19	TRBJ1-2	CACSNYLQGAYGYTF
TRBV20-1	TRBJ2-7	CSAAGPGQGTYEQYF
TRBV20-1	TRBJ2-5	CSALRGTAGETQYF
TRBV20-1	TRBJ1-2	CSARDRGFYGYTF
TRBV7-2	TRBJ2-7	CASSQDRRASYEQYF
TRBV2	TRBJ1-5	CASSDSTYRANQPQHF
TRBV2	TRBJ2-6	CASSAGANVLTF
TRBV29-1	TRBJ1-2	CSVDQGRLSGYTF
TRBV29-1	TRBJ2-3	CSVVSGGVGTDTQYF
TRBV25-1	TRBJ2-1	CASSGLSDEQFF
TRBV6-2/TRBV6-3	TRBJ1-4	CASSYMGQPREKLFF
TRBV6-2/TRBV6-3	TRBJ1-2	CASGTEINYGYTF
TRBV7-2	TRBJ2-1	CASSPGGLINEQFF
TRBV20-1	TRBJ2-1	CSARGPGNYNEQFF
TRBV6-2/TRBV6-3	TRBJ2-3	CASSYYPLREATDTQYF
TRBV20-1	TRBJ2-1	CSATLGPARGNEQFF
TRBV29-1	TRBJ1-1	CSVRGGMNTEAFF
TRBV12-3/TRBV12-4	TRBJ2-2	CASSLRGGGAGELFF
TRBV2	TRBJ2-5	CASSDWAGQETQYF
TRBV7-9	TRBJ2-4	CASSSARVAKNIQYF
TRBV29-1	TRBJ1-4	CSVGRTSEKLFF
TRBV12-3/TRBV12-4	TRBJ1-5	CASRGMAGRNNQPQHF